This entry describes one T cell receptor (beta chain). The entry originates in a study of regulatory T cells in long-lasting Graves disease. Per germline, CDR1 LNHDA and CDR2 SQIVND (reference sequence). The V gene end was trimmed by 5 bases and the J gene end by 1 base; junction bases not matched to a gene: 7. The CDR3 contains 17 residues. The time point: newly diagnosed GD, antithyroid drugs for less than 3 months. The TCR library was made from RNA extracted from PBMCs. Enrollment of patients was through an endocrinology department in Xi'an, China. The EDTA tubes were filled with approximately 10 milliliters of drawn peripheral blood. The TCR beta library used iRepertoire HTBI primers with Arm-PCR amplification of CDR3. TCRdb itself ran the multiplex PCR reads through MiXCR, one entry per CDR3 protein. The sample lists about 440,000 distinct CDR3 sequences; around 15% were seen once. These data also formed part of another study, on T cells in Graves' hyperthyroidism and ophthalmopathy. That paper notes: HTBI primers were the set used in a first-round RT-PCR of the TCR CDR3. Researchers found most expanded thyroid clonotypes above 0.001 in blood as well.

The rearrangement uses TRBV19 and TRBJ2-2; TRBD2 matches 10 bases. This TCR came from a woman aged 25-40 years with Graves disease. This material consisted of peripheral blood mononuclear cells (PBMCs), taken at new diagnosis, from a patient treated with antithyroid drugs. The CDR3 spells CASSFSRTSGNTGELFF. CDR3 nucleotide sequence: TGTGCCAGTAGTTTCTCACGGACTAGCGGGAACACCGGGGAGCTGTTTTTT.